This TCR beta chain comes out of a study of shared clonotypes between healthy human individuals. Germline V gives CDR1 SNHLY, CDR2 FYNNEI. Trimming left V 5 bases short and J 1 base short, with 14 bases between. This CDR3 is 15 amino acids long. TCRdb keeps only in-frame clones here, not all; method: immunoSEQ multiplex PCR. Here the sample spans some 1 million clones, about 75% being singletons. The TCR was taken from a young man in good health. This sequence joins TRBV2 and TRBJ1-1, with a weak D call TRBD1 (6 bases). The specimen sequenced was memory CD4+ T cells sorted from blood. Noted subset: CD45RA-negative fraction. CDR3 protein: CASSSTRGGNTEAFF. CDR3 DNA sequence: TGTGCCAGCAGTTCAACCCGAGGGGGGAACACTGAAGCTTTCTTT.